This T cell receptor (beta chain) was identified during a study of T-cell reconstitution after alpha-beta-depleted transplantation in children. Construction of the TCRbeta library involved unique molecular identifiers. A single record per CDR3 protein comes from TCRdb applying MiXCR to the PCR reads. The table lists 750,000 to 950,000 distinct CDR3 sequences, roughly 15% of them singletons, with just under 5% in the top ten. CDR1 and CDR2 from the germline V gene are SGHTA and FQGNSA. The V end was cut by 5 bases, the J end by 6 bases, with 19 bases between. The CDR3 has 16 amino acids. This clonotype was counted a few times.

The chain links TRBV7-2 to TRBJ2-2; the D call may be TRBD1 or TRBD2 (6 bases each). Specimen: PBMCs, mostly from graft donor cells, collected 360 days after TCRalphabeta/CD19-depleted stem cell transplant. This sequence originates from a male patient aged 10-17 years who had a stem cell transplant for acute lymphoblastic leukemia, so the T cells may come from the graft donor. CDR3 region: CASSPGGLAWSGELFF. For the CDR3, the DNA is TGTGCCAGCAGCCCCGGGGGCCTAGCCTGGTCCGGGGAGCTGTTTTTT.